The 30 T cell receptor beta chains reported below all come from one sample, sequenced in a study of blood T cell repertoires in COVID-19 (dated by TCRdb to 2018 to 2020). Libraries were built with the immunoSEQ multiplex PCR assay. What TCRdb holds here is the immuneACCESS table cut down to in-frame rearrangements. Part of the clones is not present; checked against another copy, under half of the missing clones reflect an unresolved V gene, and the others are unexplained. The sample contains 65,000 to 75,000 clones, about 81% of them found a single time. 15% to 18% of the sample comes from the top ten. The sample comprised peripheral blood. The receptors here all came from an elderly man with acute or convalescent COVID-19.

The chain links TRBV6-1 to TRBJ1-5, with TRBD1 identical over 9 bases. This CDR3 comprises 16 residues. Germline CDR1 is MNHNS and CDR2 is SASEGT. V lost 4 bases and J lost 6; bases outside the gene matches: 10. The CDR3 DNA follows: TGTGCCAGCAGTGGTCCGGGACAGGGAATAGGTCAGCCCCAGCATTTT. As protein: CASSGPGQGIGQPQHF.

The V gene is TRBV28, the J gene TRBJ2-7; 10 bases fit TRBD2. Losses at the gene ends were 11 bases for V and 4 bases for J; bases not matched to a gene: 8. The CDR3 spans 13 residues. In germline, CDR1 is MDHEN, CDR2 SYDVKM. CDR3: CASWSGRGYEQYF. The DNA for the CDR3 is TGTGCCTCCTGGAGCGGGAGGGGGTACGAGCAGTACTTC.

The chain has TRBV10-3 and TRBJ1-2, with D perhaps TRBD1 (5 bases). CDR3 length: 13 amino acids. Germline CDR1 ENHRY, CDR2 SYGVKD. Trimming took 9 bases from V and 0 from J, leaving 11 bases between them. CDR3 sequence: CAIQESPNYGYTF. Here the CDR3 DNA reads TGTGCCATACAGGAGAGCCCTAACTATGGCTACACCTTC.

V and J are TRBV6-5 and TRBJ1-5; D is unresolved. Deletions cut 5 bases from V and 1 base from J, with 6 bases between. Looked up from germline, CDR1 is MNHEY and CDR2 is SVGAGI. This CDR3 contains 13 residues. CDR3 residues: CASSPSSNQPQHF. In nucleotides, the CDR3 is TGTGCCAGCAGTCCCTCCAGCAATCAGCCCCAGCATTTT.

The chain has TRBV7-6 and TRBJ1-4; TRBD1 is a possible D gene (6 bases). CDR1 SGHVS and CDR2 FNYEAQ come from the germline V gene. The V gene lost 3 bases and the J gene lost 7 bases, with 12 bases spanning the gap. The CDR3 spans 14 residues. The CDR3 loop is CASSLDRSVEKLFF. In DNA form, the CDR3 reads TGTGCCAGCAGCTTGGACAGAAGCGTTGAAAAACTGTTTTTT.

This sequence joins TRBV5-4 and TRBJ2-7; TRBD2 agrees at 15 bases. J was trimmed by 2 bases and V by 4 bases; bases with no gene match: 13. Germline V CDR1 and CDR2: SGHNT, YYREEE (reference sequence). This CDR3 is 19 amino acids long. In DNA form, the CDR3 reads TGTGCCAGCAGCCTCAGTCCCGGGACTAGCGGGGGGTACACCTACGAGCAGTACTTC. Protein product: CASSLSPGTSGGYTYEQYF.

The CDR3 DNA is TGTGCCAGCAGTGTCGACTTAAACTATGGCTACACCTTC. As protein: CASSVDLNYGYTF. The chain has TRBV25-1 and TRBJ1-2; no reliable D call. This CDR3 is 13 amino acids long. V shed 4 bases and J shed 2 bases, with 8 bases lying between them. CDR1 is MGHDK, CDR2 SYGVNS, per germline.

This chain links TRBV7-2 with TRBJ2-7; 9 bases map to TRBD2. The CDR3 is 16 amino acids. The germline CDR1 and CDR2 sequences are SGHTA and FQGNSA. Germline trimming cut 4 bases from V and 6 bases from J; bases unmatched to any gene: 13. In DNA, the CDR3 is TGTGCCAGCAGCTCACGGGGGGATAGCGGGAGTATCGAGCAGTACTTC. Translation: CASSSRGDSGSIEQYF.

The chain combines TRBV7-2 with TRBJ2-3; no reliable D call. CDR3 length: 13 amino acids. Trimming removed 3 bases from V and 6 bases from J, with 10 bases in between. Germline CDR1 and CDR2: SGHTA and FQGNSA. CDR3 amino acids: CASSLSPSDTQYF. The CDR3 DNA sequence: TGTGCCAGCAGCTTGTCCCCCTCGGATACGCAGTATTTT.

This clone showed up just a few times. The chain couples TRBV7-9 to TRBJ1-3; TRBD1 might be the D (5 bases). Germline CDR1 is SEHNR and CDR2 is FQNEAQ (reference sequence). Trimming shortened V by 1 base and J by 0 bases, and 13 bases separated the two germline ends. The CDR3 totals 17 residues. This chain's CDR3 is CASSLDGGDFSGNTIYF. CDR3 bases: TGTGCCAGCAGCTTAGATGGGGGGGACTTCTCTGGAAACACCATATATTTT. The full variable domain, its missing parts supplied by reference TRBV7-9 and TRBJ1-3, is DTGVSQNPRHKITKRGQNVTFRCDPISEHNRLYWYRQTLGQGPEFLTYFQNEAQLEKSRLLSDRFSAERPKGSFSTLEIQRTEQGDSAMYLCASSLDGGDFSGNTIYFGEGSWLTVV.

This chain links TRBV7-3 with TRBJ2-3; D call uncertain. Germline CDR1 reads SGHTA; CDR2 reads FQGTGA. There are 11 residues in the CDR3. V lost 7 bases and J 5 bases, leaving 7 bases between the germline ends. CDR3 DNA sequence: TGTGCCAGCATGAACGGAGATACGCAGTATTTT. Translation: CASMNGDTQYF.

The chain links TRBV9 to TRBJ2-3; 7 bases match TRBD1. Looked up from germline, CDR1 is SGDLS and CDR2 is YYNGEE. With V trimmed by 4 bases and J by 0 bases, 5 bases remained unmatched. The CDR3 contains 15 residues. This CDR3 is CASSPRQGSTDTQYF. DNA of the CDR3: TGTGCCAGCAGCCCCAGACAGGGTAGCACAGATACGCAGTATTTT.

V is TRBV19 and J is TRBJ2-1, with D tentatively TRBD2 (5 bases). Germline V gene lookup returns CDR1 LNHDA and CDR2 SQIVND (reference sequence). V lost 5 bases, J lost 2 bases, and 10 bases lay in between. This CDR3 is 14 amino acids long. CDR3 protein: CASSRTGTYNEQFF. The CDR3 DNA sequence: TGTGCCAGTAGTCGCACGGGAACCTACAATGAGCAGTTCTTC.

CDR3 sequence: CASRTGWNSPLHF. In DNA, the CDR3 is TGTGCCAGCAGGACAGGGTGGAATTCACCCCTCCACTTT. V and J are TRBV5-4 and TRBJ1-6; 7 bases are shared with TRBD1. The CDR3 consists of 13 residues. V was clipped by 5 bases and J by 7 bases; unmatched bases: 3. In germline, CDR1 is SGHNT, CDR2 YYREEE (reference sequence).

The chain joins TRBV19 to TRBJ1-1, with 12 bases aligning to TRBD1. CDR1 and CDR2 from the germline V gene are LNHDA and SQIVND (reference sequence). The V and J ends lost 5 bases and 1 base, in that order; junction bases with no gene match: 5. This CDR3 is built from 16 residues. The DNA of the CDR3 is TGTGCCAGTAGTCCGGGACAGGGGGCCGCGAACACTGAAGCTTTCTTT. It codes for CASSPGQGAANTEAFF.

This chain uses TRBV4-1 with TRBJ1-2; TRBD1 matches 7 bases. Germline V gives CDR1 MGHRA, CDR2 YSYEKL. There are 15 residues in the CDR3. V lost 5 bases, J lost 6 bases, and 12 bases stayed unmatched. DNA of the CDR3: TGCGCCAGCAGCGCACCGACAGGGCGACTTAATGGCTACACCTTC. Translation: CASSAPTGRLNGYTF.

The CDR3 region is CASSDRVLQETQYF. The CDR3 nucleotides read TGTGCCAGCTCTGACAGGGTTCTCCAAGAGACCCAGTACTTC. The V and J genes are TRBV6-5 and TRBJ2-5, with 7 positions matching TRBD1. Germline-derived CDR1 and CDR2 are MNHEY and SVGAGI. The V gene end was trimmed by 8 bases and the J gene end by 1 base; junction bases not matched to a gene: 7. This CDR3 is built from 14 residues.

This clone is a singleton in its sample. The rearrangement uses TRBV2 and TRBJ2-1; possibly TRBD1 for D (6 bases). Per the germline V gene, CDR1 is SNHLY and CDR2 is FYNNEI. V lost 3 bases, J lost 6 bases, and 15 bases lay in between. There are 15 residues in the CDR3. The DNA of the CDR3 is TGTGCCAGCAGTGAGGGACACGTCCGACTCAATGAGCAGTTCTTC. This codes for CASSEGHVRLNEQFF. Drawing the rest from reference TRBV2 and TRBJ2-1, the complete variable domain is EPEVTQTPSHQVTQMGQEVILRCVPISNHLYFYWYRQILGQKVEFLVSFYNNEISEKSEIFDDQFSVERPDGSNFTLKIRSTKLEDSAMYFCASSEGHVRLNEQFFGPGTRLTVL.

V is TRBV5-4 and J is TRBJ2-4, with TRBD2 matching over 8 bases. Looked up from germline, CDR1 is SGHNT and CDR2 is YYREEE (reference sequence). V lost 3 bases, J lost 1 base, and 6 bases stayed unmatched. The CDR3 extends over 16 amino acids. The CDR3 spells CASSYGRVGAKNIQYF. The CDR3 DNA is TGTGCCAGCAGCTACGGGAGGGTAGGGGCCAAAAACATTCAGTACTTC. The full variable domain, completed using reference TRBV5-4 and TRBJ2-4, is ETGVTQSPTHLIKTRGQQVTLRCSSQSGHNTVSWYQQALGQGPQFIFQYYREEENGRGNFPPRFSGLQFPNYSSELNVNALELDDSALYLCASSYGRVGAKNIQYFGAGTRLSVL.

In its sample, this clone was seen a few times. CDR3 DNA sequence: TGTGCCAGCAGCTGGGACACCACCTACGAGCAGTACTTC. Residues: CASSWDTTYEQYF. The chain combines TRBV5-4 with TRBJ2-7; possibly TRBD1 for D (6 bases). The CDR3 loop spans 13 amino acids. With 3 bases removed from V and 2 bases from J, the gap between germline ends came to 9 bases. Germline-derived CDR1 and CDR2 are SGHNT and YYREEE (reference sequence).

This clone was seen a handful of times. J is TRBJ2-7 and V is TRBV10-1, with TRBD1 as a possible D gene (5 bases). The CDR3 covers 14 residues. Trimming cost V 0 bases and J 3 bases, with 9 bases left between them. CDR1 and CDR2 (germline): WNHNN, SYGVQD (reference sequence). The CDR3 loop reads CASSESRGFYEQYF. The CDR3 nucleotides read TGCGCCAGCAGTGAGTCTAGGGGTTTCTACGAGCAGTACTTC.

The chain employs TRBV27 and TRBJ1-1; D call uncertain. In germline, CDR1 is MNHEY, CDR2 SMNVEV (reference sequence). The CDR3 spans 16 residues. V was shortened by 4 bases and J by 5 bases, with 20 bases between the two germline ends. The CDR3 here is CASSSPLRNGRTEAFF. The CDR3 nucleotides read TGTGCCAGCAGTTCCCCACTCAGGAATGGGAGGACTGAAGCTTTCTTT.

The CDR3 region has the DNA TGCGCCAGCAGCGCGGATCCAGGGGTGCGGAATTCACCCCTCCACTTT. This encodes CASSADPGVRNSPLHF. This rearrangement joins TRBV5-1 to TRBJ1-6; D is possibly TRBD1 (6 bases). The CDR3 has 16 residues. V lost 4 bases to trimming and J lost 7 bases, with 18 bases between them. Germline loops: CDR1 SGHRS, CDR2 YFSETQ. The entire variable domain, with the rest obtained from reference TRBV5-1 and TRBJ1-6, is as follows: KAGVTQTPRYLIKTRGQQVTLSCSPISGHRSVSWYQQTPGQGLQFLFEYFSETQRNKGNFPGRFSGRQFSNSRSEMNVSTLELGDSALYLCASSADPGVRNSPLHFGNGTRLTVT.

The chain employs TRBV9 and TRBJ1-3, with a possible D match to TRBD1 (5 bases). V dropped 9 bases and J dropped 10 bases, with 20 bases sitting between them. The CDR3 spans 13 residues. Germline CDR1 is SGDLS and CDR2 is YYNGEE. The CDR3 sequence: CATARRDGGTIYF. CDR3 bases: TGTGCCACAGCCCGGAGGGACGGAGGGACCATATATTTT.

The chain couples TRBV19 to TRBJ2-1; TRBD1 agrees at 10 bases. After removal of 8 bases from V and 7 bases from J, the junction contained 8 bases not matched to a gene. This CDR3 has 14 residues. From germline, CDR1 is LNHDA and CDR2 SQIVND (reference sequence). CDR3 region: CASRRDRGFNEQFF. CDR3 nucleotides: TGTGCCAGTCGCCGGGACAGGGGTTTTAATGAGCAGTTCTTC.

The chain carries TRBV2 and TRBJ2-5; D may be TRBD2 (6 bases). With 2 bases removed from V and 9 bases from J, the gap between germline ends came to 13 bases. CDR1 is SNHLY and CDR2 is FYNNEI in the germline V gene. The CDR3 is made up of 13 amino acids. The CDR3: CASSELLTGAQYF. CDR3 DNA: TGTGCCAGCAGTGAATTACTCACGGGGGCCCAGTACTTC.

J is TRBJ2-1 and V is TRBV7-3, with TRBD2 identical over 11 bases. V dropped 0 bases and J dropped 7; count of bases not matched to a gene: 8. The CDR3 runs to 17 residues. Germline V gene data show CDR1 as SGHTA and CDR2 as FQGTGA. The CDR3, as DNA: TGTGCCAGCAGCTTAACCCCTGGTAGCGGGAGGGGAAATGAGCAGTTCTTC. Encoded protein: CASSLTPGSGRGNEQFF.

The sample holds one count of this clone. The chain links TRBV30 to TRBJ2-3, with 7 bases fitting TRBD2. Germline loops: CDR1 GTSNPN, CDR2 SVGIG (reference sequence). The CDR3 sequence is 15 residues long. The trim removed 2 bases at V and 4 bases at J, leaving 9 bases unmatched. The CDR3 protein is CAWSTGRGGADTQYF. The CDR3 DNA is TGTGCCTGGAGTACCGGGCGGGGAGGGGCAGATACGCAGTATTTT.

The genes are TRBV4-3 and TRBJ1-4, with 7 nucleotides matching TRBD1. The CDR3 consists of 15 residues. V was pared by 5 bases and J by 8 bases, with 11 bases of the junction left unmatched. Germline V gives CDR1 LGHNA, CDR2 YSLEER. DNA for the CDR3: TGCGCCAGCAGCTACGGGGACAGCTGGGGGGAAAAACTGTTTTTT. Translating it yields CASSYGDSWGEKLFF.

This clone was observed a few times. This sequence joins TRBV6-5 and TRBJ1-2; 9 bases map to TRBD1. Trimming took 5 bases from V and 6 from J; bases not matched to a gene: 7. This CDR3 spans 14 amino acids. CDR1 is MNHEY, CDR2 SVGAGI, per germline. The DNA for the CDR3 is TGTGCCAGCAGTAACAGGGGGCTACGAGATGGCTACACCTTC. Protein product: CASSNRGLRDGYTF.